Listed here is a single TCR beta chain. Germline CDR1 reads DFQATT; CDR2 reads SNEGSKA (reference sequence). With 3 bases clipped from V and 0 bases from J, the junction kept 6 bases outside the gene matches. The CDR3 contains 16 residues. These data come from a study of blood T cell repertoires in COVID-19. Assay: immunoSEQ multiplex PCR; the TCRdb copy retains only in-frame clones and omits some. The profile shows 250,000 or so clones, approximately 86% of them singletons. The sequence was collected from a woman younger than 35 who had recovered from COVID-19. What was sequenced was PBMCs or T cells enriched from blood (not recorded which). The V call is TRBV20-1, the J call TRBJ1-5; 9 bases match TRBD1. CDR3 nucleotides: TGCAGTGCTAGTTGGACAGGGGAATATAGCAATCAGCCCCAGCATTTT. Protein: CSASWTGEYSNQPQHF.